A selection of T cell receptor beta chains follows, all from one sample in a study of CD8 T cells in Susac syndrome. One entry per CDR3 protein, called by TCRdb with MiXCR from the immunoSEQ multiplex PCR reads. This sample has fewer than 350,000 distinct CDR3 sequences, with approximately 89% found just once. The sample was CD8+ T cells from PBMCs. The receptors were sampled from a human donor with multiple sclerosis. Both conserved end residues are part of each CDR3. D genes are given only for firm matches. Expanded clones get a size class; other rows say once, few or many, or leave the size out.

TRBD1 18 NA TRBJ2-2 TRBV23-1 TGCGCCAGCAGTCAACTGTCGGGACAGGTGAAGAACACCGGGGAGCTGTTTTTT CASSQLSGQVKNTGELFF
NA 14 NA TRBJ1-5 TRBV7-9 TGTGCCAGCAGCTTAGATGCCGGCAATCAGCCCCAGCATTTT CASSLDAGNQPQHF
NA 14 few TRBJ2-2 TRBV6-2/TRBV6-3 TGTGCCAGCAGTTACTCTAGCTCTCCCGGGGAGCTGTTTTTT CASSYSSSPGELFF
TRBD2 16 NA TRBJ2-1 TRBV2 TGTGCCAGCAGCCCTCTGGGGGCGGGAGGGTACAATGAGCAGTTCTTC CASSPLGAGGYNEQFF
TRBD2 17 once TRBJ2-3 TRBV4-3 TGCGCCAGCAGCCAAGAGTTGGGCGGGGGGGCCCCAGATACGCAGTATTTT CASSQELGGGAPDTQYF
NA 12 NA TRBJ2-5 TRBV2 TGTGCCAGCCTAGCGAAGGGAGAGACCCAGTACTTC CASLAKGETQYF
NA 13 NA TRBJ2-5 TRBV11-2 TGTGCCAGCAGCTTATCGATACAAGAGACCCAGTACTTC CASSLSIQETQYF
NA 16 NA TRBJ2-1 TRBV12-3/TRBV12-4 TGTGCCAGCAGTTTTCTTACCCGAGGGCAGGGCAATGAGCAGTTCTTC CASSFLTRGQGNEQFF
NA 15 NA TRBJ1-6 TRBV20-1 TGCAGTGCTGACGTACAGGGAATCTATAATTCACCCCTCCACTTT CSADVQGIYNSPLHF
NA 13 once TRBJ1-2 TRBV6-2/TRBV6-3 TGTGCCAGCAGCATGGACGGCGGGTACGGCTACACCTTC CASSMDGGYGYTF
NA 16 NA TRBJ2-1 TRBV7-9 TGTGCCAGCAGCTCCGTTGGACAGTTCTCCTACAATGAGCAGTTCTTC CASSSVGQFSYNEQFF
TRBD1 14 NA TRBJ2-2 TRBV27 TGTGCCAGCAGAATCACAGGGGCCACCGGGGAGCTGTTTTTT CASRITGATGELFF
TRBD2 14 NA TRBJ2-1 TRBV6-5 TGTGCCAGCAGTTACGGGACTAGCTTATATGAGCAGTTCTTC CASSYGTSLYEQFF
NA 16 NA TRBJ2-5 TRBV28 TGTGCCAGCAGTTCCGCGTCGGACGGATTATCGGAGACCCAGTACTTC CASSSASDGLSETQYF
NA 15 NA TRBJ2-6 TRBV7-2 TGTGCCAGCAGCCCTCTAGGGTCTGGGGCCAACGTCCTGACTTTC CASSPLGSGANVLTF
NA 12 NA TRBJ2-7 TRBV14 TGTGCCAGCAGCCAAGAAATATACGAGCAGTACTTC CASSQEIYEQYF
NA 13 NA TRBJ2-1 TRBV27 TGTGCCAGCAGTTTATCGTACTACAATGAGCAGTTCTTC CASSLSYYNEQFF